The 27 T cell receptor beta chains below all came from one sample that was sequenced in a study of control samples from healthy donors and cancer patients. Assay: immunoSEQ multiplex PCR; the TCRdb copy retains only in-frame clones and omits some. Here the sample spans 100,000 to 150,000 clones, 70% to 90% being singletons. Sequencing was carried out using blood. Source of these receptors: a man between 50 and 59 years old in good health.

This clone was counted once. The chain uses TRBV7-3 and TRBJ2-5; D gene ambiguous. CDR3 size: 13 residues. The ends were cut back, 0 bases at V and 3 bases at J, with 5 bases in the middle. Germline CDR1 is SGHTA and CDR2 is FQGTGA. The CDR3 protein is CASSLTIEETQYF. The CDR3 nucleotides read TGTGCCAGCAGCTTAACGATAGAAGAGACCCAGTACTTC.

CDR3 amino acids: CASSPQAGTGGVSGNTIYF. CDR3 DNA sequence: TGTGCCAGCAGCCCTCAGGCTGGGACAGGGGGCGTCTCTGGAAACACCATATATTTT. V and J are TRBV5-4 and TRBJ1-3; 12 positions match TRBD1. The CDR3 extends over 19 amino acids. Germline V CDR1 and CDR2: SGHNT, YYREEE (reference sequence). The V and J ends lost 4 bases and 0 bases, in that order; junction bases with no gene match: 11.

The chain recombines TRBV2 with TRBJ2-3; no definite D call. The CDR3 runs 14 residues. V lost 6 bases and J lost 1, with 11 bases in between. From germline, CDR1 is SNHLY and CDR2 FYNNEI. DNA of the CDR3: TGTGCCAGCAGCATCACGGCGGGCACAGATACGCAGTATTTT. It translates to CASSITAGTDTQYF.

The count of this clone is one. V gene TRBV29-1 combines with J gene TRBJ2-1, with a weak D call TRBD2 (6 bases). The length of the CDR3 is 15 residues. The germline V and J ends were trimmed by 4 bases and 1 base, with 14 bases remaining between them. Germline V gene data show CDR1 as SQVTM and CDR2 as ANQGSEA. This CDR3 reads CSVGIGTPSYNEQFF. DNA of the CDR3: TGCAGCGTTGGCATCGGGACTCCTTCCTACAATGAGCAGTTCTTC.

CDR3 sequence (DNA): TGTGCCAGCACCTTACTAGCGGGGGGGTTTGATGAGCAGTTCTTC. It encodes CASTLLAGGFDEQFF. The chain couples TRBV19 to TRBJ2-1, with 13 bases that match TRBD2. CDR1 and CDR2 (germline): LNHDA, SQIVND (reference sequence). With V trimmed by 9 bases and J by 8 bases, 10 bases remained unmatched. The CDR3 is 15 amino acids. Full variable domain (remainder filled in from reference TRBV19 and TRBJ2-1): DGGITQSPKYLFRKEGQNVTLSCEQNLNHDAMYWYRQDPGQGLRLIYYSQIVNDFQKGDIAEGYSVSREKKESFPLTVTSAQKNPTAFYLCASTLLAGGFDEQFFGPGTRLTVL.

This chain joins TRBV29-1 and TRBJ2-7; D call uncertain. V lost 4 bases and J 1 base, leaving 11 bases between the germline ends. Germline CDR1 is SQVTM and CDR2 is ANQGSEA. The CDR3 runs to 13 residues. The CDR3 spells CSVVPVGSYEQYF. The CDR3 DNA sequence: TGCAGCGTTGTTCCGGTGGGGTCCTACGAGCAGTACTTC.

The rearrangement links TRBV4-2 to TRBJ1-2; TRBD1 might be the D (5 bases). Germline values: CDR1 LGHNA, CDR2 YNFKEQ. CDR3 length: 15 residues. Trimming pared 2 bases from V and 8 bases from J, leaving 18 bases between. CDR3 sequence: CASSQQFGADEGYTF. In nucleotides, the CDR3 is TGTGCCAGCAGCCAACAATTCGGGGCAGACGAGGGCTACACCTTC.

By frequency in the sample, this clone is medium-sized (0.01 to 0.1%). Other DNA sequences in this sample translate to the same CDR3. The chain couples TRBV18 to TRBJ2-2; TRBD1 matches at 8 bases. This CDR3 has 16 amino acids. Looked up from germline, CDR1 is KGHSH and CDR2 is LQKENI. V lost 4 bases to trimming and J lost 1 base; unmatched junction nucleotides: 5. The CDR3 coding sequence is TGTGCCAGCTCACGAACAGGGACAGGGAACACCGGGGAGCTGTTTTTT. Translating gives CASSRTGTGNTGELFF.

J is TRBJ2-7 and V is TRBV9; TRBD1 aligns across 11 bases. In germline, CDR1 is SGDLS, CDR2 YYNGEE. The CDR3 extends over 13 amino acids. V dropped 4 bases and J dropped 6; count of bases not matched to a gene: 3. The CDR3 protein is CASSPGTGGEQYF. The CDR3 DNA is TGTGCCAGCAGCCCCGGGACAGGGGGCGAGCAGTACTTC.

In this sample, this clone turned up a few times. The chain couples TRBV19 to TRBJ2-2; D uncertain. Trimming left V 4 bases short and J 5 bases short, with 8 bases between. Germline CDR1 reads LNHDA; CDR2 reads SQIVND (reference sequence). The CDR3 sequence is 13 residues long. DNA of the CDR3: TGTGCCAGTAGTAGGGTAATTACCGGGGAGCTGTTTTTT. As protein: CASSRVITGELFF.

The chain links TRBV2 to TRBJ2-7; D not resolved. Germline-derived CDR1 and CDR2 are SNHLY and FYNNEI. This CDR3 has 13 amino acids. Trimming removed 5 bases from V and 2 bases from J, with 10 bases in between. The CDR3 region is CASSSRPTYEQYF. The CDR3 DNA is TGTGCCAGCAGTTCCAGACCAACCTACGAGCAGTACTTC.

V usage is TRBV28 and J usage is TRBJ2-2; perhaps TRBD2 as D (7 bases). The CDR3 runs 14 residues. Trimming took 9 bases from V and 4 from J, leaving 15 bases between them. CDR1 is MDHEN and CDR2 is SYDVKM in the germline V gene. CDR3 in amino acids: CASNEGGATGELFF. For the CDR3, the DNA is TGTGCCAGTAATGAAGGGGGGGCCACCGGGGAGCTGTTTTTT.

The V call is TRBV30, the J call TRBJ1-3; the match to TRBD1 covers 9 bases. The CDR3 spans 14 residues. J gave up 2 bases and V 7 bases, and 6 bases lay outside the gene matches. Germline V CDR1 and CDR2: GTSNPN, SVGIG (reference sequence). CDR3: CASGQGSAGNTIYF. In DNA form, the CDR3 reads TGTGCCTCGGGACAGGGCTCAGCTGGAAACACCATATATTTT.

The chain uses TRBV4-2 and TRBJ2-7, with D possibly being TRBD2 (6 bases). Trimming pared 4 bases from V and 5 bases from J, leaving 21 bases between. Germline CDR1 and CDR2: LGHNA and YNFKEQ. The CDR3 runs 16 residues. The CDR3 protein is CASSPGGRLEGNEQYF. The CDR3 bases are TGTGCCAGCAGCCCCGGAGGTCGACTAGAGGGCAACGAGCAGTACTTC.

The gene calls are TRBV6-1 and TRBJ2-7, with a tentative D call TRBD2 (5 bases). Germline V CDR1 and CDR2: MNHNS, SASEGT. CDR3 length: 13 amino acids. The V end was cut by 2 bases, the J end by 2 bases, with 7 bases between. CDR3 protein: CASSELGAYEQYF. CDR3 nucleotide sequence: TGTGCCAGCAGTGAACTCGGGGCCTACGAGCAGTACTTC.

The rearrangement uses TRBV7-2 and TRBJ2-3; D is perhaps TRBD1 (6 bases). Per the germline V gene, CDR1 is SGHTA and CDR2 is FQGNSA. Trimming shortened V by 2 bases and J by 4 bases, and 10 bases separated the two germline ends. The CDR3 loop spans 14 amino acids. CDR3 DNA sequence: TGTGCCAGCAGCTTATGGGGGCGGCCAGATACGCAGTATTTT. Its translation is CASSLWGRPDTQYF.

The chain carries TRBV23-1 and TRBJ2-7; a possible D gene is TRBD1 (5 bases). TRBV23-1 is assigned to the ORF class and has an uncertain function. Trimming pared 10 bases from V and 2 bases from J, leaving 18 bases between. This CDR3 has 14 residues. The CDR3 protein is CAKPRDPEAYEQYF. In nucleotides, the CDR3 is TGCGCCAAACCCAGGGATCCTGAAGCCTACGAGCAGTACTTC.

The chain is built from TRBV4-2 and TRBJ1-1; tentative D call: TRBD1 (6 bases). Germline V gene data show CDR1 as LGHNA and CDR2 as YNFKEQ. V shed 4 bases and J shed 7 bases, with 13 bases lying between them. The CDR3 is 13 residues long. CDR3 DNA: TGTGCCAGCAGCCCGGGACAAAAGAATGAAGCTTTCTTT. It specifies CASSPGQKNEAFF.

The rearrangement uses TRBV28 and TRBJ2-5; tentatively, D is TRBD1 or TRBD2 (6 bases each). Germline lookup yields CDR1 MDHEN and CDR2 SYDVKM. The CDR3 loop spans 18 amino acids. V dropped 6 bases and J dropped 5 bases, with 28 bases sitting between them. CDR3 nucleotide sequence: TGTGCCAGCAGCCCCTTCGTGGGGGCGGATATCGCGGGGGAGACCCAGTACTTC. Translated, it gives CASSPFVGADIAGETQYF.

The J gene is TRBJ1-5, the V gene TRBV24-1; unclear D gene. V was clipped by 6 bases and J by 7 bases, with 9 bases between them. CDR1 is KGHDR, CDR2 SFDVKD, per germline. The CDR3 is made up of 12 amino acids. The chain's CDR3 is CATSWEDQPQHF. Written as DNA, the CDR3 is TGTGCCACCAGTTGGGAGGACCAGCCCCAGCATTTT.

CDR3 sequence reads: CATSRDRRSYEQYF. Here the CDR3 DNA reads TGTGCCACCAGCAGGGACAGGCGATCCTACGAGCAGTACTTC. J is TRBJ2-7 and V is TRBV15, with 7 nucleotides matching TRBD1. Per germline, CDR1 LNHNV and CDR2 YYDKDF (reference sequence). The CDR3 has 14 residues. The junction had 3 bases not matched to a gene; V was cut back by 3 bases and J by 1 base.

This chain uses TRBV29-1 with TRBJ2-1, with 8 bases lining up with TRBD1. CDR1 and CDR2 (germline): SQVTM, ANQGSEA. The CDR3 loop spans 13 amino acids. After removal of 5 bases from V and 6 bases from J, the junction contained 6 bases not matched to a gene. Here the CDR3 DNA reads TGCAGCGTTTCAAGGACAGGGCCCAATGAGCAGTTCTTC. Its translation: CSVSRTGPNEQFF.

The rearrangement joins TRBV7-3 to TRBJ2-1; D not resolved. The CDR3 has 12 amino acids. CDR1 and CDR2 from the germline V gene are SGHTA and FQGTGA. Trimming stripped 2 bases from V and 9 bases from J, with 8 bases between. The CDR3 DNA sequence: TGTGCCAGCAGCTTATCGGTCGGTGAGCAGTTCTTC. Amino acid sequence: CASSLSVGEQFF.

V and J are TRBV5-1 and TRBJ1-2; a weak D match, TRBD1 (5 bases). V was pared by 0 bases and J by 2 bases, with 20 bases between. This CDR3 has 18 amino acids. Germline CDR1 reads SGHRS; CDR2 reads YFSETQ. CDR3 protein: CASSLGPTETVENYGYTF. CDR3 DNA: TGCGCCAGCAGCTTGGGGCCGACAGAGACGGTAGAAAACTATGGCTACACCTTC.

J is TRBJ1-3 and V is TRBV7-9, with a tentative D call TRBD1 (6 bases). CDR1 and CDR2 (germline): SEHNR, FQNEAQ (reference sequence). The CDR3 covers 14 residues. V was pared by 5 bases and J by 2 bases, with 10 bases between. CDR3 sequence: CASSLQGAGNTIYF. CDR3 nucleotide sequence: TGTGCCAGCAGCCTACAGGGAGCTGGAAACACCATATATTTT.

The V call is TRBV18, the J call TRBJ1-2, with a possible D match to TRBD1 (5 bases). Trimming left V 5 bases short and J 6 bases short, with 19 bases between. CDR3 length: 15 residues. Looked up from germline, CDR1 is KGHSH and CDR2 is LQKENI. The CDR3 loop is CASSDQDRGPNGYTF. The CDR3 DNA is TGTGCCAGCTCAGATCAGGACCGGGGCCCCAATGGCTACACCTTC.

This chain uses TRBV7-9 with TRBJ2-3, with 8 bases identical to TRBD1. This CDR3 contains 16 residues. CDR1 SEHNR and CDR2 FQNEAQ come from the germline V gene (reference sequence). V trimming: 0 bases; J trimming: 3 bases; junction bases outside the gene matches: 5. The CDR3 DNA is TGTGCCAGCAGCTTAGCTGACAGGGGTTATACAGATACGCAGTATTTT. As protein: CASSLADRGYTDTQYF.